The sample holds one count of the clone carrying this T cell receptor beta chain. The record originates from a study of CD8 T cells in Susac syndrome. Study context: Patients with Susac syndrome had blood drawn and were at that point therapy-naive, on corticosteroids, or on intravenous immunoglobulin alone.

Roughly 0.45 to 1 ug RNA was reverse transcribed with random hexamers. TCRdb re-called the immunoSEQ multiplex PCR reads with MiXCR, one entry per CDR3 protein. Among roughly 220,000 distinct CDR3 sequences listed, 94% were seen once. Germline lookup yields CDR1 MNHEY and CDR2 SVGAGI. V shed 3 bases and J shed 4 bases, with 9 bases lying between them. The CDR3 has 13 residues. Sequencing targeted TCR beta in blood CD8+ and CD4+ T cells. The Susac syndrome patients fit the recently defined diagnostic criteria for definite or probable disease. This receptor was identified in a human donor with Susac syndrome. The J gene is TRBJ2-5, the V gene TRBV6-5, with a possible D match to TRBD1 (5 bases). The sequenced material came from CD4+ T cells from PBMCs. The CDR3 sequence: CASSYQGLETQYF. In nucleotides, the CDR3 is TGTGCCAGCAGTTATCAGGGTTTAGAGACCCAGTACTTC.